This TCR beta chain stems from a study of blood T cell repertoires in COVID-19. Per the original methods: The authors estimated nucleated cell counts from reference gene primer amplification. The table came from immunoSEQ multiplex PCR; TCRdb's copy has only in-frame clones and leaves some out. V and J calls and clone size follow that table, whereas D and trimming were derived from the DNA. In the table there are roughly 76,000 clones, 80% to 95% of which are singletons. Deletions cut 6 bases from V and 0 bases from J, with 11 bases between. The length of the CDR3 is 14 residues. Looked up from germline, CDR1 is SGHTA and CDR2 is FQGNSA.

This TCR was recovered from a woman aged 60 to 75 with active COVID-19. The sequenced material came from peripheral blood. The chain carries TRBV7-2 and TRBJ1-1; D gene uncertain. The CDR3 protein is CASSPEWVNTEAFF. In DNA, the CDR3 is TGTGCCAGCAGTCCGGAGTGGGTGAACACTGAAGCTTTCTTT.